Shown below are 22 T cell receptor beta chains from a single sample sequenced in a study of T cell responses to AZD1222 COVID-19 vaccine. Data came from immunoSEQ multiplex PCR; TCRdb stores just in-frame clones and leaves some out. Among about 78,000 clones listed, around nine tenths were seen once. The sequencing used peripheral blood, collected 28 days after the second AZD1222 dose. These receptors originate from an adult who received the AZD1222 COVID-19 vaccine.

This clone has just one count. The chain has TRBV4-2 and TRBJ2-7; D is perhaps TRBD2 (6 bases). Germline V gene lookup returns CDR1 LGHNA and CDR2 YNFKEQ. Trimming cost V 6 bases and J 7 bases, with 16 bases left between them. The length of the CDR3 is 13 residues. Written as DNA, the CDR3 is TGTGCCAGCAGTCGGGACGGCGGAGGGGAGCAGTACTTC. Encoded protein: CASSRDGGGEQYF.

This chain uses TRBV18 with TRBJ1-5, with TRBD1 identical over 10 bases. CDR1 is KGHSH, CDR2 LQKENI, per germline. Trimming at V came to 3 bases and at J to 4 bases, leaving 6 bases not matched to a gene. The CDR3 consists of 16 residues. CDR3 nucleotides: TGTGCCAGCTCACCTAGACAGGGGGCTTTGAATCAGCCCCAGCATTTT. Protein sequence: CASSPRQGALNQPQHF.

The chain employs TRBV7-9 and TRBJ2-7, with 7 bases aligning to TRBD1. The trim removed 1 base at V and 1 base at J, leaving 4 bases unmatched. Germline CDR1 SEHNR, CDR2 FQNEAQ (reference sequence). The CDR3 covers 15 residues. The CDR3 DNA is TGTGCCAGCAGCTTAGAGACAGGGAGATCCTACGAGCAGTACTTC. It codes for CASSLETGRSYEQYF.

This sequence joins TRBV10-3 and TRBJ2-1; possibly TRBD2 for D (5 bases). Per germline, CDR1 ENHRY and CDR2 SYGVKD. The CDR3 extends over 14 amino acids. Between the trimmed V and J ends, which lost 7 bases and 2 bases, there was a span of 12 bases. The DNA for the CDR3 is TGTGCCATCAATTCGGAGGACCCCTACAATGAGCAGTTCTTC. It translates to CAINSEDPYNEQFF.

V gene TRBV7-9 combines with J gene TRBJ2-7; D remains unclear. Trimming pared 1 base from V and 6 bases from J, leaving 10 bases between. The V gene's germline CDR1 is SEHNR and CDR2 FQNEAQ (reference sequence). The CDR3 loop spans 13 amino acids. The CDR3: CASSLGLGSEQYF. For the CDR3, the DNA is TGTGCCAGCAGCTTAGGTCTAGGGTCCGAGCAGTACTTC.

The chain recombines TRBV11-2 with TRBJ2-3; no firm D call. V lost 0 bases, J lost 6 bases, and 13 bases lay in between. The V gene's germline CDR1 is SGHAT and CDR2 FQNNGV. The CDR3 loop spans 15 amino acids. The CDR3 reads CASSLDRIGLDTQYF. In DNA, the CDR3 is TGTGCCAGCAGCTTAGATCGGATAGGCTTGGATACGCAGTATTTT.

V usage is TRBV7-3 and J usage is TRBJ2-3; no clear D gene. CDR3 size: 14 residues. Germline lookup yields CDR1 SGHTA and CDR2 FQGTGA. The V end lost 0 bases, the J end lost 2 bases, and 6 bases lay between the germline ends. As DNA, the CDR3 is TGTGCCAGCAGCTTAACGACGGCCACAGATACGCAGTATTTT. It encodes CASSLTTATDTQYF.

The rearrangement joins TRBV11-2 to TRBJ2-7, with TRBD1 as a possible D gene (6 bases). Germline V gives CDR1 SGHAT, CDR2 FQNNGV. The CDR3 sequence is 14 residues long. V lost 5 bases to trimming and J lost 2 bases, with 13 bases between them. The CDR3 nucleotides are TGTGCCAGCAGCCGCGAGCAGGGGACCTACGAGCAGTACTTC. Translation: CASSREQGTYEQYF. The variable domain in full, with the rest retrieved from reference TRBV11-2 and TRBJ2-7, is EAGVAQSPRYKIIEKRQSVAFWCNPISGHATLYWYQQILGQGPKLLIQFQNNGVVDDSQLPKDRFSAERLKGVDSTLKIQPAKLEDSAVYLCASSREQGTYEQYFGPGTRLTVT.

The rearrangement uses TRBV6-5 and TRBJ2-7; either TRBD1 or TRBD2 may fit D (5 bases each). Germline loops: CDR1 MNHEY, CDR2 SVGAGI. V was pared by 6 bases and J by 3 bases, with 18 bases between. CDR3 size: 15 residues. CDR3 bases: TGTGCCAGCAGCCGGGACGGAGCCCGCATCTACGAGCAGTACTTC. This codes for CASSRDGARIYEQYF.

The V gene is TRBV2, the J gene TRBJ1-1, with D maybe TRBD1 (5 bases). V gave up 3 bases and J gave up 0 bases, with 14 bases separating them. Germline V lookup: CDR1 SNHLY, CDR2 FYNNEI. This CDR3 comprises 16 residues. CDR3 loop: CASSDIGNRLNTEAFF. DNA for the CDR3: TGTGCCAGCAGTGATATTGGTAACAGGTTGAACACTGAAGCTTTCTTT. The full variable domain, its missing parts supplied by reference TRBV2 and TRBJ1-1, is EPEVTQTPSHQVTQMGQEVILRCVPISNHLYFYWYRQILGQKVEFLVSFYNNEISEKSEIFDDQFSVERPDGSNFTLKIRSTKLEDSAMYFCASSDIGNRLNTEAFFGQGTRLTVV.

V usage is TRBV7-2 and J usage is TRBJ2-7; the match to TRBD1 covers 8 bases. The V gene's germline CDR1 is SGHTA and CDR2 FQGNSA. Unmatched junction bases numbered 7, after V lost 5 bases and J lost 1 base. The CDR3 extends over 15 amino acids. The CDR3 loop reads CASSPDRDRSYEQYF. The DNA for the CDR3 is TGTGCCAGCAGCCCAGACCGGGACAGGTCCTACGAGCAGTACTTC.

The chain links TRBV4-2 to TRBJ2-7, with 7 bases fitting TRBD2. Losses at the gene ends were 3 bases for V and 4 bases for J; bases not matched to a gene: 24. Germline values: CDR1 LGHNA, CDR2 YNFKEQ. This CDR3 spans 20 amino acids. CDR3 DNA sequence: TGTGCCAGCAGCCATCAAGGGGTCGGCAGGGCGTGGCGGGAGCCATACGAGCAGTACTTC. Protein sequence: CASSHQGVGRAWREPYEQYF.

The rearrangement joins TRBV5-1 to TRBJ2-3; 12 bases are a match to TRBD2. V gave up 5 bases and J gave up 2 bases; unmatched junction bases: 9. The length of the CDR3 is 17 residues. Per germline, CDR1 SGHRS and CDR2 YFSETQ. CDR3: CASSLGLAGPSTDTQYF. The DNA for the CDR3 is TGCGCCAGCAGTCTTGGACTAGCGGGGCCCTCCACAGATACGCAGTATTTT. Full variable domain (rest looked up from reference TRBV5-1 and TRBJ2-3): KAGVTQTPRYLIKTRGQQVTLSCSPISGHRSVSWYQQTPGQGLQFLFEYFSETQRNKGNFPGRFSGRQFSNSRSEMNVSTLELGDSALYLCASSLGLAGPSTDTQYFGPGTRLTVL.

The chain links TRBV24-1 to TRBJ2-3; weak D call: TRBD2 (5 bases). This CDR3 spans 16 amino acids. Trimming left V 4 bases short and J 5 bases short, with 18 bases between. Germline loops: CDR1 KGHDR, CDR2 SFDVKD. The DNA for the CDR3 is TGTGCCACCAGTGAGGATGCCAGCGGCAGCCAAGATACGCAGTATTTT. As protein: CATSEDASGSQDTQYF.

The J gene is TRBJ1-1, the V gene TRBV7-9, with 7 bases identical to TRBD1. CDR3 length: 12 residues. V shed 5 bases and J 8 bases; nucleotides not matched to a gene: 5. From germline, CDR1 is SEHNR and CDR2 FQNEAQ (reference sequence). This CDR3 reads CASSGTGVEAFF. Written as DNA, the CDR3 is TGTGCCAGCAGCGGTACAGGGGTAGAAGCTTTCTTT.

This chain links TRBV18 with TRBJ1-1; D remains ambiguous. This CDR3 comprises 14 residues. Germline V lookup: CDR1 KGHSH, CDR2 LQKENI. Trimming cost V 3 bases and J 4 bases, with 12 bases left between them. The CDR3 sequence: CASSPKIPGTEAFF. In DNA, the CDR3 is TGTGCCAGCTCACCCAAGATCCCGGGCACTGAAGCTTTCTTT.

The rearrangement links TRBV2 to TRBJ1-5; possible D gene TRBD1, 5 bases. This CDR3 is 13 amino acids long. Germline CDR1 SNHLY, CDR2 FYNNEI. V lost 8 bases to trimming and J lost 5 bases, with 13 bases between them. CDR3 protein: CASVDRGHQPQHF. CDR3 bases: TGTGCCAGCGTAGACAGAGGCCATCAGCCCCAGCATTTT.

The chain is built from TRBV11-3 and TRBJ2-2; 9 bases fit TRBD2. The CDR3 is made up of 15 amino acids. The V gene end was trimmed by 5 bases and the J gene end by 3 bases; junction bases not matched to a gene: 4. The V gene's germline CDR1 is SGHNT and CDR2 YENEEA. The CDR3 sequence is CASSPRLADTGELFF. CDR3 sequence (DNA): TGTGCCAGCAGCCCCAGACTAGCGGACACCGGGGAGCTGTTTTTT.

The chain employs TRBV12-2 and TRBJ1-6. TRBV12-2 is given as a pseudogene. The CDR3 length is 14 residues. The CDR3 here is CASRPKTDLSPLHF. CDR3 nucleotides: TGTGCAAGTCGCCCCAAGACGGACCTTTCACCCCTCCACTTT.

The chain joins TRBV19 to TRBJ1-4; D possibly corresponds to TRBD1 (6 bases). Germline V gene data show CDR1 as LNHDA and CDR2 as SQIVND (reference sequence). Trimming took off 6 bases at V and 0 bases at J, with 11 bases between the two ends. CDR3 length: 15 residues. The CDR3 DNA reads TGTGCCAGTAGACTACAGGGCCCAACTAATGAAAAACTGTTTTTT. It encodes CASRLQGPTNEKLFF. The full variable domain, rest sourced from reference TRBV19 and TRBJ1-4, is DGGITQSPKYLFRKEGQNVTLSCEQNLNHDAMYWYRQDPGQGLRLIYYSQIVNDFQKGDIAEGYSVSREKKESFPLTVTSAQKNPTAFYLCASRLQGPTNEKLFFGSGTQLSVL.

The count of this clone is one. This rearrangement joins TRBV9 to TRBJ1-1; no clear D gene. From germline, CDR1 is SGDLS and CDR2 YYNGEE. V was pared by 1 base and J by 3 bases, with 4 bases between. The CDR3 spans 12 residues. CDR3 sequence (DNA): TGTGCCAGCAGCGTACAAGACACTGAAGCTTTCTTT. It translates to CASSVQDTEAFF.

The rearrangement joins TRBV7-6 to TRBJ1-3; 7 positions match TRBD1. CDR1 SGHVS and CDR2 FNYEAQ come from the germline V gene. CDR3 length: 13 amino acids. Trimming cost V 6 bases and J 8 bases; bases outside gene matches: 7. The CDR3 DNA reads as TGTGCCAGCAGTCCGGACAGGCTAGACACCATATATTTT. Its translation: CASSPDRLDTIYF.